This T cell receptor beta chain was recovered during a study of cytomegalovirus exposure and HLA in healthy donors. On the study more broadly: Some 85 million unique TCRs from HLA-typed donors were held in an early data release.

As to this clone: The antigen is unknown.

Use of 60 Vbeta and 13 Jbeta primers characterized the PCR. Using immunoSEQ multiplex PCR, the repertoire was profiled, and TCRdb retains in-frame clones only, with some absent. The table has 150,000 to 200,000 clones, about 80% seen once. Overall study results and limits: TCR association rates varied by HLA locus in a later analysis, with DRB1 highest and HLA-C lowest. The authors listed 150 to 200 TCR beta chains as cytomegalovirus-associated. Judged likely to be a sequencing artifact was a cluster of highly shared sequence variants.

CDR1 is SGDLS and CDR2 is YYNGEE in the germline V gene. Trimming pared 0 bases from V and 0 bases from J, leaving 19 bases between. The CDR3 spans 20 residues. The receptor comes from a woman between 40 and 55 years old in good health and CMV-seronegative. What was sequenced was PBMCs. This chain connects TRBV9 to TRBJ2-6; TRBD1 is a possible D gene (6 bases). For the CDR3, the DNA is TGTGCCAGCAGCGTAGTCCCTGCCGACAGGACTTTCTCTGGGGCCAACGTCCTGACTTTC. This codes for CASSVVPADRTFSGANVLTF.